This T cell receptor (beta chain) was identified during a study of OX40 agonist ivuxolimab in advanced cancers. Overall study results and limits: Those patients achieving a partial response at 0.1-3.0 mg/kg showed among the lowest clonal expansion. The study observed clonal expansion of CD4+ and CD8+ blood T cells by week 6 at 0.1 to 3.0 mg/kg.

Blood samples were obtained at baseline, cycle 4 day 1, and cycle 7 day 1. Per germline, CDR1 SGHTA and CDR2 FQGNSA. The CDR3 has 15 residues. Trimming at V came to 7 bases and at J to 2 bases, leaving 7 bases not matched to a gene. Generated by immunoSEQ multiplex PCR, the TCRdb table keeps only in-frame clones and is missing some. The sample comprises 61,000 or so clones, 80% to 85% of which are singletons, and approximately 3.5% rests with the top ten. A remark on this clone: Its matching antigen is unknown.

This material consisted of CD4+ or CD8+ T cells sorted from blood, taken in a trial of the OX40 agonist ivuxolimab. The chain has TRBV7-2 and TRBJ2-3, with 9 positions matching TRBD1. The TCR sequence derives from an adult with an advanced solid tumor such as melanoma, head and neck, liver or kidney cancer. CDR3 protein: CASTSGTGLTDTQYF. CDR3 bases: TGTGCCAGCACCTCCGGGACAGGGCTCACAGATACGCAGTATTTT.